This T cell receptor beta chain is drawn from a study of OX40 agonist ivuxolimab in advanced cancers. Study details: In this cohort, patients received ivuxolimab, an agonistic anti-OX40 (CD134) antibody.

CDR3 length: 14 amino acids. V lost 8 bases and J lost 7; bases outside the gene matches: 12. Per germline, CDR1 MNHEY and CDR2 SVGAGI. Sequencing was performed with immunoSEQ multiplex PCR; in TCRdb, only in-frame clones are kept and a portion is missing. The sample comprises some 96,000 clones, 75% to 95% of which are singletons, and 0.54% rests with the top ten. Study-wide results and caveats: CD4+ and CD8+ blood T cells expanded clonally by week 6 at 0.1 to 3.0 mg/kg. The 0.1-3.0 mg/kg partial responders had among the lowest clonal expansion.

Regarding this clone: Its antigen is unidentified.

V usage is TRBV6-5 and J usage is TRBJ2-7, with 9 positions matching TRBD2. This receptor was taken from an adult with an advanced solid tumor such as melanoma, head and neck, liver or kidney cancer. Here the sequenced sample was CD4+ or CD8+ T cells sorted from blood, taken in a trial of the OX40 agonist ivuxolimab. The CDR3 nucleotides read TGTGCCAGCGCGGGCAGCCTAGCGGGACATGAGCAGTACTTC. This translates into CASAGSLAGHEQYF.